These T cell receptor beta chains were read from a single sample in a study of persistence of HIV-infected CD4 T cells. No antigen has been assigned to these receptors. The method was immunoSEQ multiplex PCR; TCRdb's version includes in-frame clones alone and lacks a portion of them. Of some 30,000 clones detected, roughly three quarters appear once; the ten largest clones hold less than 0.95%. This material consisted of CD4+ T cells sorted from PBMCs after roughly 19-hour stimulation, taken from a patient who received antiretroviral therapy. The receptors come from an adult woman with HIV who was CMV-seropositive. CDR3s include the opening cysteine and the closing phenylalanine or tryptophan. Each record gives: V gene, J gene, D gene, clone size, CDR3 DNA, CDR3 protein. A D gene is named only where the DNA matches it firmly. Size is omitted from some rows. Given values are once, few, many or a class for expanded clones.

TRBV27	TRBJ1-2	-	-	TGTGCCAGCAGTTTAAGAAGGGAACCATACTATGGCTACACCTTC	CASSLRREPYYGYTF
TRBV2	TRBJ1-1	-	few	TGTGCCAGCAGCAGGACTTCCCCCCCTGAAGCTTTCTTT	CASSRTSPPEAFF
TRBV30	TRBJ1-2	-	-	TGTGCCTGGAGACCCGTGGGGGGGCATTATGGCTACACCTTC	CAWRPVGGHYGYTF
TRBV28	TRBJ2-7	-	-	TGTGCCAGCAGTTTGTACAGGGAGCAGTACTTC	CASSLYREQYF
TRBV7-7	TRBJ2-7	TRBD1	-	TGTGCTAGCAGCCCGACAGGGTCGGCCTACGAGCAGTACTTC	CASSPTGSAYEQYF
TRBV30	TRBJ1-2	TRBD1	few	TGTGCCTGGAGTGTATCTAGGACAGGGGGCAGCTATGGCTACACCTTC	CAWSVSRTGGSYGYTF
TRBV6-6	TRBJ2-5	-	once	TGTGCCAGCAGTTACGGGGGGGCTACGACCCAAGAGACCCAGTACTTC	CASSYGGATTQETQYF
TRBV6-5	TRBJ1-5	-	-	TGTGCCAGCCGGGGGATCATCGGTCAGCCCCAGCATTTT	CASRGIIGQPQHF
TRBV18	TRBJ1-4	-	-	TGTGCCAGCTCACCATCGGGGGGAACTAATGAAAAACTGTTTTTT	CASSPSGGTNEKLFF
TRBV5-4	TRBJ2-3	-	-	TGTGCCAGCAGCCCTAGGGTAGCGAGCACAGATACGCAGTATTTT	CASSPRVASTDTQYF
TRBV9	TRBJ2-3	TRBD2	-	TGTGCCAGCAGCGCCAAGCGGGGGGGAAGGGCAGATACGCAGTATTTT	CASSAKRGGRADTQYF
TRBV18	TRBJ1-3	-	once	TGTGCCAGCTCACTCCAAGGGGACGGTAACTCTGGAAACACCATATATTTT	CASSLQGDGNSGNTIYF
TRBV9	TRBJ1-6	-	-	TGTGCCAGCAGCGCAAGGGACACGGTCGGACCCCTCCACTTT	CASSARDTVGPLHF
TRBV9	TRBJ2-7	-	-	TGTGCCAGCAGCAAAGGGGCCTTCTCCTACGAGCAGTACTTC	CASSKGAFSYEQYF
TRBV6-1	TRBJ2-5	-	-	TGTGCCAGCAGTGAAGGAGGGGGCGGGGGAGAGACCCAGTACTTC	CASSEGGGGGETQYF
TRBV5-4	TRBJ1-1	TRBD1	-	TGTGCCAGCAGCTTGGGACAGGGGGGAGCTTTCTTT	CASSLGQGGAFF
TRBV9	TRBJ2-1	TRBD1	-	TGTGCCAGCAGCGTAGACCCTCCGGGACAGAGGCCCTACAATGAGCAGTTCTTC	CASSVDPPGQRPYNEQFF
TRBV12-3/TRBV12-4	TRBJ1-2	-	-	TGTGCCAGCAGTCCCGCCGAGGGTGGCTACACCTTC	CASSPAEGGYTF
TRBV5-1	TRBJ2-2	TRBD1	-	TGCGCCAGCGAGAGACAGGGAACCAACACCGGGGAGCTGTTTTTT	CASERQGTNTGELFF
TRBV7-2	TRBJ2-7	-	-	TGTGCCAGCAGCTTAGATCCCGGGGCGGCTACCTACGAGCAGTACTTC	CASSLDPGAATYEQYF
TRBV18	TRBJ2-1	TRBD2	-	TGTGCCAGCTCACCCGAAGCGGGGGGGTACAATGAGCAGTTCTTC	CASSPEAGGYNEQFF
TRBV2	TRBJ2-5	TRBD1	-	TGTGCCAGCAGTGAAGCCGGACAGGGCCAAGAGACCCAGTACTTC	CASSEAGQGQETQYF
TRBV6-1	TRBJ1-2	-	few	TGTGCCAGCAGCCCGACAGGCGCCAACTATGGCTACACCTTC	CASSPTGANYGYTF
TRBV24-1	TRBJ2-1	-	-	TGTGCCACCAGTGTAAGGCTGAGTGAGCAGTTCTTC	CATSVRLSEQFF
TRBV3-1/TRBV3-2	TRBJ1-1	-	few	TGTGCCAGCAGCGAGATACAGGAGAACACTGAAGCTTTCTTT	CASSEIQENTEAFF
TRBV3-1/TRBV3-2	TRBJ2-1	-	-	TGTGCCAGCAGATCACAGGGTCTAACAGACAATGAGCAGTTCTTC	CASRSQGLTDNEQFF
TRBV19	TRBJ1-5	-	-	TGTGCCAGTAGTATAGGGTTGGCGTTATCGAGGTTTCGTCAGCCCCAGCATTTT	CASSIGLALSRFRQPQHF
TRBV4-1	TRBJ1-1	-	-	TGCGCCAGCAGCCCCAGGGGCAACACTGAAGCTTTCTTT	CASSPRGNTEAFF
TRBV4-2	TRBJ1-3	-	-	TGTGCCAGCAGCCCGGTGGGGACTGCGAGCTCTGGAAACACCATATATTTT	CASSPVGTASSGNTIYF
TRBV7-8	TRBJ2-2	-	-	TGTGCCAGCAGCTTAGCGAAGACCGGAGGGGAGCTGTTTTTT	CASSLAKTGGELFF
TRBV5-1	TRBJ2-2	TRBD2	-	TGCGCCAGCAGCTTCCTGGGAGGGGCGGACACCGGGGAGCTGTTTTTT	CASSFLGGADTGELFF
TRBV19	TRBJ2-2	-	-	TGTGCCAGTAGTATCGCAGGGCGCACCGGGGAGCTGTTTTTT	CASSIAGRTGELFF